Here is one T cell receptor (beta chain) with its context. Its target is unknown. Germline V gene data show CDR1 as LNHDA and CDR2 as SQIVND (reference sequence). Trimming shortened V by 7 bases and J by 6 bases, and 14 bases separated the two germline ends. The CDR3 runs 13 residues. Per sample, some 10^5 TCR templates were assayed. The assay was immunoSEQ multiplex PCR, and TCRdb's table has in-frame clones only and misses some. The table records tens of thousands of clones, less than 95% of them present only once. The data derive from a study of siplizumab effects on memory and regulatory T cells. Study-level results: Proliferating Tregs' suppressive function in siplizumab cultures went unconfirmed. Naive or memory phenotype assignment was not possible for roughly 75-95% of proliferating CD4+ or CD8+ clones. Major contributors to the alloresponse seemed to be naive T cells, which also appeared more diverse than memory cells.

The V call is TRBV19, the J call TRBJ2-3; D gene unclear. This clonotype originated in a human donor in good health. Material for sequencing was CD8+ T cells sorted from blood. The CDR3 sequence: CASTVVTGDTQYF. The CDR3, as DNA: TGTGCCAGTACCGTCGTAACCGGGGATACGCAGTATTTT.